The next 15 T cell receptor beta chains were all read from a single sample in a study of blood T cell repertoires in COVID-19. The protocol was immunoSEQ multiplex PCR, while the TCRdb copy is restricted to in-frame clones and leaves out a portion. The sample holds approximately 230,000 clones; roughly 84% are singletons and the top ten take roughly 4%. The material sequenced was peripheral blood. These receptors were taken from a woman between 40 and 55 years old with active or convalescent COVID-19.

The chain carries TRBV6-5 and TRBJ1-1; D is possibly TRBD1 (6 bases). This CDR3 spans 14 amino acids. V lost 2 bases and J 5 bases, leaving 12 bases between the germline ends. CDR1 is MNHEY, CDR2 SVGAGI, per germline. The CDR3 loop reads CASSYATGRTEAFF. CDR3 in DNA: TGTGCCAGCAGTTACGCGACAGGCAGAACTGAAGCTTTCTTT.

This chain links TRBV11-2 with TRBJ2-7; TRBD2 agrees at 11 bases. The CDR3 has 17 amino acids. Germline values: CDR1 SGHAT, CDR2 FQNNGV. The trim removed 3 bases at V and 0 bases at J, leaving 7 bases unmatched. CDR3 nucleotide sequence: TGTGCCAGCAGCTTGGGGACTAGCGGAGACAGCTCCTACGAGCAGTACTTC. The encoded protein is CASSLGTSGDSSYEQYF.

V and J are TRBV19 and TRBJ1-5; D might be TRBD1 (5 bases). This CDR3 region has 12 residues. Between the trimmed V and J ends, which lost 8 bases and 9 bases, there was a span of 14 bases. The germline V gene encodes CDR1 LNHDA and CDR2 SQIVND (reference sequence). CDR3 coding DNA: TGTGCCAGTCAAAAAGGGGTACTGCCCCAGCATTTT. It yields the protein CASQKGVLPQHF.

V usage is TRBV10-2 and J usage is TRBJ1-1; D is uncertain. The CDR3 is 13 residues long. CDR1 is WSHSY and CDR2 is SAAADI in the germline V gene. Deletions cut 4 bases from V and 3 bases from J, with 9 bases between. CDR3 in DNA: TGCGCCAGCAGTGCGACATACGACACTGAAGCTTTCTTT. Protein sequence: CASSATYDTEAFF.

J is TRBJ1-2 and V is TRBV2; D might be TRBD1 (6 bases). Trimming took off 5 bases at V and 1 base at J, with 14 bases between the two ends. This CDR3 is 15 amino acids long. CDR1 SNHLY and CDR2 FYNNEI come from the germline V gene. The CDR3 DNA sequence: TGTGCCAGCAGTCGGACAGACTTCTTTAACTATGGCTACACCTTC. Protein sequence: CASSRTDFFNYGYTF.

The chain has TRBV11-2 and TRBJ2-7, with TRBD1 matching 11 bases. The CDR3 extends over 14 amino acids. V dropped 4 bases and J dropped 2; count of bases not matched to a gene: 1. Germline values: CDR1 SGHAT, CDR2 FQNNGV. CDR3 in amino acids: CASSWGQGAYEQYF. CDR3 sequence (DNA): TGTGCCAGCAGCTGGGGACAGGGGGCCTACGAGCAGTACTTC.

The chain carries TRBV5-5 and TRBJ1-2, with a weak D call TRBD1 (5 bases). Between the trimmed V and J ends, which lost 0 bases and 5 bases, there was a span of 8 bases. This CDR3 spans 13 amino acids. Germline CDR1 and CDR2: SGHKS and YYEKEE (reference sequence). In DNA form, the CDR3 reads TGTGCCAGCAGCTTGGGACAGCCGTATGGCTACACCTTC. The encoded protein is CASSLGQPYGYTF.

Regarding this clone: This same CDR3 is encoded by further DNA sequences in the sample. The rearrangement joins TRBV28 to TRBJ1-1; possible D gene TRBD1, 5 bases. V shed 5 bases and J shed 0 bases, with 10 bases lying between them. The CDR3 has 14 residues. CDR1 and CDR2 (germline): MDHEN, SYDVKM. This CDR3 is CASSPGGMNTEAFF. The CDR3 DNA reads as TGTGCCAGCAGTCCCGGGGGGATGAACACTGAAGCTTTCTTT. Based on the CDR3 plus reference TRBV28 and TRBJ1-1, the full variable domain is DVKVTQSSRYLVKRTGEKVFLECVQDMDHENMFWYRQDPGLGLRLIYFSYDVKMKEKGDIPEGYSVSREKKERFSLILESASTNQTSMYLCASSPGGMNTEAFFGQGTRLTVV.

The V and J genes are TRBV7-9 and TRBJ1-1; D unclear. This CDR3 comprises 15 residues. Trimming stripped 7 bases from V and 2 bases from J, with 17 bases between. Germline lookup yields CDR1 SEHNR and CDR2 FQNEAQ (reference sequence). CDR3 region: CASNIPTRRNTEAFF. In DNA form, the CDR3 reads TGTGCCAGCAACATTCCTACTAGGAGAAACACTGAAGCTTTCTTT.

Here the CDR3 DNA reads TGTGCCAGCAGTGCCTTACGGGGACAGGGGCTTAATGAGCAGTTCTTC. Translated, it gives CASSALRGQGLNEQFF. The chain recombines TRBV2 with TRBJ2-1; TRBD1 matches at 10 bases. The CDR3 extends over 16 amino acids. CDR1 is SNHLY, CDR2 FYNNEI, per germline. Losses at the gene ends were 4 bases for V and 7 bases for J; bases not matched to a gene: 10. Drawing the rest from reference TRBV2 and TRBJ2-1, the complete variable domain is EPEVTQTPSHQVTQMGQEVILRCVPISNHLYFYWYRQILGQKVEFLVSFYNNEISEKSEIFDDQFSVERPDGSNFTLKIRSTKLEDSAMYFCASSALRGQGLNEQFFGPGTRLTVL.

This clone was observed once. This chain connects TRBV2 to TRBJ2-1; 9 nucleotides agree with TRBD2. The V and J ends lost 7 bases and 5 bases, in that order; junction bases with no gene match: 6. This CDR3 is 14 amino acids long. The V gene's germline CDR1 is SNHLY and CDR2 FYNNEI. CDR3 DNA sequence: TGTGCCAGCAAATCGCGGGGGGGTAACAATGAGCAGTTCTTC. It specifies CASKSRGGNNEQFF.

This clone was observed a few times. The J gene is TRBJ1-5, the V gene TRBV21-1. TRBV21-1 represents a pseudogene. The CDR3 has 15 residues. The CDR3 spells CASSNTGLGNQPQHF. The CDR3 nucleotides are TGTGCCAGCAGCAACACGGGACTGGGAAATCAGCCCCAGCATTTT.

This rearrangement joins TRBV3-1 (or the pseudogene TRBV3-2) to TRBJ1-3; no firm D call. The ends were cut back, 4 bases at V and 0 bases at J, with 13 bases in the middle. This CDR3 comprises 16 residues. From germline, CDR1 is LGHDT and CDR2 YNNKEL (reference sequence). CDR3 sequence (DNA): TGTGCCAGCAGCCGAGCATTGTACCGCTCTGGAAACACCATATATTTT. Its translation: CASSRALYRSGNTIYF.

The chain recombines TRBV5-4 with TRBJ1-4; D might be TRBD1 (5 bases). Germline V gene sequence: CDR1 SGHNT, CDR2 YYREEE (reference sequence). Trimming took 4 bases from V and 8 from J, leaving 15 bases between them. The CDR3 is made up of 14 amino acids. The CDR3 bases are TGTGCCAGCAGCCCCAGGGTGGGAAGCGAAAAACTGTTTTTT. It specifies CASSPRVGSEKLFF.

This clone was counted a few times. V gene TRBV2 combines with J gene TRBJ1-5; TRBD1 agrees at 9 bases. V lost 4 bases, J lost 6 bases, and 7 bases stayed unmatched. This CDR3 spans 15 amino acids. Germline V gene sequence: CDR1 SNHLY, CDR2 FYNNEI. The CDR3 reads CASSALTGGSQPQHF. The CDR3 DNA reads TGTGCCAGCAGTGCTCTCACAGGGGGCAGTCAGCCCCAGCATTTT.